The 19 T cell receptor beta chains presented below share a single source sample, sequenced in a study of OX40 agonist ivuxolimab in advanced cancers. Only in-frame clones appear in the TCRdb table, and some are missing; sequencing was by immunoSEQ multiplex PCR. The top ten hold under 20% of the sample, which has about 21,000 clones, 80% to 90% seen once. This specimen was CD4+ or CD8+ T cells sorted from blood, taken in a trial of the OX40 agonist ivuxolimab. The receptors were gathered from an adult with an advanced solid tumor such as melanoma, head and neck, liver or kidney cancer.

The CDR3 region has the DNA TGTGCCAGCAGCCTCAAACCCTTAGCGGGGGTTGACACCGGGGAGCTGTTTTTT. Protein: CASSLKPLAGVDTGELFF. J is TRBJ2-2 and V is TRBV4-2; 9 bases match TRBD2. The ends lost 4 bases at V and 3 bases at J; junction bases unmatched: 12. The CDR3 runs to 18 residues. The germline V gene has CDR1 LGHNA and CDR2 YNFKEQ.

V usage is TRBV6-1 and J usage is TRBJ2-1, with 9 bases identical to TRBD1. The V gene's germline CDR1 is MNHNS and CDR2 SASEGT. The CDR3 has 14 amino acids. The trim removed 6 bases at V and 5 bases at J, leaving 5 bases unmatched. As DNA, the CDR3 is TGTGCCAGCAGCGCACAGGGGGCCAACAATGAGCAGTTCTTC. This gives the protein CASSAQGANNEQFF.

The V and J genes are TRBV27 and TRBJ2-3; 8 positions agree with TRBD1. CDR1 and CDR2 (germline): MNHEY, SMNVEV (reference sequence). Trimming took 10 bases from V and 4 from J; bases not matched to a gene: 4. The CDR3 is 12 residues long. In DNA form, the CDR3 reads TGTGCCATCGGACAGGGTGCAGATACGCAGTATTTT. It translates to CAIGQGADTQYF.

V is TRBV19 and J is TRBJ2-2; D is uncertain. Deletions cut 7 bases from V and 2 bases from J, with 5 bases between. Looked up from germline, CDR1 is LNHDA and CDR2 is SQIVND (reference sequence). The CDR3 loop spans 12 amino acids. Written as DNA, the CDR3 is TGTGCCAGTACCCCAAACACCGGGGAGCTGTTTTTT. This gives the protein CASTPNTGELFF. Full variable domain (outside the CDR3, taken from reference TRBV19 and TRBJ2-2): DGGITQSPKYLFRKEGQNVTLSCEQNLNHDAMYWYRQDPGQGLRLIYYSQIVNDFQKGDIAEGYSVSREKKESFPLTVTSAQKNPTAFYLCASTPNTGELFFGEGSRLTVL.

The CDR3 protein is CASRFGTASSYEQYF. The CDR3 coding sequence is TGCGCCAGCAGGTTTGGGACCGCGAGCTCCTACGAGCAGTACTTC. The chain couples TRBV5-1 to TRBJ2-5; D might be TRBD1 or TRBD2, each matching 5 bases. The J call may be wrong; the DNA end is better matched by TRBJ2-7. The CDR3 is made up of 15 amino acids. Looked up from germline, CDR1 is SGHRS and CDR2 is YFSETQ.

This sequence joins TRBV7-8 and TRBJ2-1; TRBD2 aligns across 9 bases. The CDR3 loop spans 16 amino acids. Germline CDR1 is SGHVS and CDR2 is FQNEAQ. The V gene end was trimmed by 3 bases and the J gene end by 5 bases; junction bases not matched to a gene: 8. The CDR3 loop reads CASSFGSGLADNEQFF. The DNA for the CDR3 is TGTGCCAGCAGCTTTGGCTCGGGACTAGCCGACAATGAGCAGTTCTTC.

This chain links TRBV27 with TRBJ2-7; D not certain. CDR3 length: 13 residues. V was shortened by 0 bases and J by 2 bases, with 5 bases between the two germline ends. Germline values: CDR1 MNHEY, CDR2 SMNVEV (reference sequence). CDR3 sequence: CASSLSAAYEQYF. CDR3 sequence (DNA): TGTGCCAGCAGTTTATCTGCAGCCTACGAGCAGTACTTC.

The rearrangement uses TRBV27 and TRBJ2-7; 7 nucleotides line up with TRBD2. Trimming removed 7 bases from V and 0 bases from J; junction bases left unmatched: 3. Germline V gives CDR1 MNHEY, CDR2 SMNVEV (reference sequence). This CDR3 spans 13 amino acids. Here the CDR3 DNA reads TGTGCCAGCATGCGGGGGTCCTCCTACGAGCAGTACTTC. It encodes CASMRGSSYEQYF.

This clone came up once. The chain carries TRBV5-1 and TRBJ2-7; TRBD1 matches 10 bases. With 0 bases clipped from V and 5 bases from J, the junction kept 2 bases outside the gene matches. In germline, CDR1 is SGHRS, CDR2 YFSETQ. The CDR3 length is 14 residues. CDR3: CASSLGDRGDEQYF. The CDR3 DNA sequence: TGCGCCAGCAGCTTGGGGGACAGGGGCGACGAGCAGTACTTC.

The CDR3 nucleotides read TGCGCCAGCAGCCGGTCGACCACAGAGATTGGCTACACCTTC. The encoded protein is CASSRSTTEIGYTF. The gene calls are TRBV4-3 and TRBJ1-2; D call uncertain. CDR1 and CDR2 from the germline V gene are LGHNA and YSLEER. The ends were cut back, 4 bases at V and 7 bases at J, with 16 bases in the middle. The CDR3 covers 14 residues.

The rearrangement uses TRBV2 and TRBJ2-3; 16 bases line up with TRBD2. This CDR3 has 20 amino acids. From germline, CDR1 is SNHLY and CDR2 FYNNEI. V shed 7 bases and J 5 bases; nucleotides not matched to a gene: 18. The CDR3 DNA sequence: TGTGCCAGCAATCTAGCCGGGACTAGCGGGGGGGATCCTCGGGGAGATACGCAGTATTTT. It is translated as CASNLAGTSGGDPRGDTQYF.

The rearrangement uses TRBV5-4 and TRBJ1-1; no definite D call. CDR3 length equals 15 residues. The germline V and J ends were trimmed by 3 bases and 4 bases, with 16 bases remaining between them. The germline V gene encodes CDR1 SGHNT and CDR2 YYREEE (reference sequence). In nucleotides, the CDR3 is TGTGCCAGCAGCTCCAGGTGGTCTGAGAGCACTGAAGCTTTCTTT. This translates into CASSSRWSESTEAFF.

V is TRBV29-1 and J is TRBJ1-2; the D is unclear. Trimming left V 0 bases short and J 1 base short, with 12 bases between. CDR1 and CDR2 from the germline V gene are SQVTM and ANQGSEA. The CDR3 is 15 amino acids. The CDR3 reads CSVEDGRPINYGYTF. CDR3 coding DNA: TGCAGCGTTGAAGATGGAAGGCCCATTAACTATGGCTACACCTTC.

The chain employs TRBV9 and TRBJ2-7; TRBD2 might be the D (5 bases). Germline V gene sequence: CDR1 SGDLS, CDR2 YYNGEE. Trimming shortened V by 3 bases and J by 0 bases, and 7 bases separated the two germline ends. The CDR3 is 13 residues long. The CDR3 region is CASSAGSSYEQYF. CDR3 DNA sequence: TGTGCCAGCAGCGCGGGAAGCTCCTACGAGCAGTACTTC.

The rearrangement uses TRBV5-1 and TRBJ2-3, with TRBD2 matching 8 bases. After removal of 2 bases from V and 2 bases from J, the junction contained 10 bases not matched to a gene. The CDR3 length is 17 residues. In germline, CDR1 is SGHRS, CDR2 YFSETQ. The CDR3 protein is CASSFSRSGGTTDTQYF. CDR3 nucleotides: TGCGCCAGCAGCTTCTCTAGAAGCGGGGGTACCACAGATACGCAGTATTTT.

The chain links TRBV28 to TRBJ2-5, with TRBD2 identical over 13 bases. V lost 5 bases, J lost 5 bases, and 8 bases stayed unmatched. There are 16 residues in the CDR3. The V gene's germline CDR1 is MDHEN and CDR2 SYDVKM. CDR3 in amino acids: CASSLRTSGGVETQYF. The CDR3 DNA follows: TGTGCCAGCAGTCTACGGACTAGCGGGGGAGTGGAGACCCAGTACTTC.

This chain uses TRBV27 with TRBJ2-1; D possibly uses TRBD1 or TRBD2 (5 bases each). Germline V gene data show CDR1 as MNHEY and CDR2 as SMNVEV (reference sequence). Deletions cut 7 bases from V and 2 bases from J, with 15 bases between. The CDR3 loop spans 15 amino acids. The CDR3 DNA reads as TGTGCCAGCACCGCCGGGACCGCACCCTACAATGAGCAGTTCTTC. Protein sequence: CASTAGTAPYNEQFF.

By sample share, this clone is medium-sized (0.01 to 0.1%). The V gene is TRBV4-3, the J gene TRBJ1-1, with a possible D match to TRBD1 (5 bases). V lost 0 bases to trimming and J lost 3 bases, with 11 bases between them. The CDR3 is made up of 15 amino acids. The germline V gene has CDR1 LGHNA and CDR2 YSLEER. The CDR3 loop reads CASSQEWQGYTEAFF. Written as DNA, the CDR3 is TGCGCCAGCAGCCAAGAGTGGCAGGGCTACACTGAAGCTTTCTTT.

This sequence joins TRBV5-1 and TRBJ2-7, with D perhaps matching TRBD1 or TRBD2 (5 bases each). Germline V lookup: CDR1 SGHRS, CDR2 YFSETQ. V was clipped by 3 bases and J by 0 bases, with 10 bases between them. The CDR3 spans 14 residues. In DNA, the CDR3 is TGCGCCAGCAGCTGGGACGGACCCTCCTACGAGCAGTACTTC. It translates to CASSWDGPSYEQYF.